This entry lists 26 T cell receptor beta chains sequenced from one sample in a study of spatial heterogeneity in lung cancer. Sample time point: sample taken at primary tumor resection. The input material, whole RNA from tumor, nontumor lung or frozen PBMC, was sequenced unsorted. TCRdb re-analysed the 5' RACE reads in MiXCR, keeping a single row per CDR3 protein. In the table there are more than 10,000 distinct CDR3 sequences, around 5.2% of which are singletons. Source: lung tumor tissue, taken at surgery. The source of these receptors is a human donor with early-stage non-small cell lung cancer.

In its sample, this clonotype was seen many times. Within a library made for alpha chains, this beta chain is off target, and its count is uninformative. The chain recombines TRBV2 with TRBJ1-4; D is perhaps TRBD1 (5 bases). CDR1 is SNHLY, CDR2 FYNNEI, per germline. The germline V and J ends were trimmed by 8 bases and 3 bases, with 7 bases remaining between them. This CDR3 comprises 12 residues. In DNA, the CDR3 is TGTGCCAGCGGGACGGCTAATGAAAAACTGTTTTTT. It codes for CASGTANEKLFF.

This clonotype was detected many times. This beta chain is an unintended read in a library built for alpha chains; its size means little. The chain combines TRBV4-2 with TRBJ1-2; no reliable D call. V was cut by 2 bases and J by 4 bases, with 17 bases left in between. Germline assignment: CDR1 LGHNA and CDR2 YNFKEQ. CDR3 length: 16 residues. The DNA for the CDR3 is TGTGCCAGCAGCCAACGTCCTTCCACGGAGGGCTATGGCTACACCTTC. Translated, it gives CASSQRPSTEGYGYTF.

By share of the sample, this clonotype is medium-sized. This beta chain was picked up by a library intended for alpha chains and is off target, so its count carries little meaning. The V call is TRBV12-3 or TRBV12-4, the J call TRBJ2-1; 9 bases are shared with TRBD2. With V trimmed by 1 base and J by 9 bases, 7 bases remained unmatched. This CDR3 has 15 amino acids. The CDR3 loop is CASSLGLAARGEQFF. DNA of the CDR3: TGTGCCAGCAGTTTAGGACTAGCGGCTAGGGGTGAGCAGTTCTTC.

This clonotype showed up many times. This beta chain is off target for a library built for alpha chains, so its abundance means little. The rearrangement uses TRBV29-1 and TRBJ2-2; D not certain. This CDR3 region has 14 residues. From germline, CDR1 is SQVTM and CDR2 ANQGSEA. Written as DNA, the CDR3 is TGCAGTGTGAAGGCAGCCGCGAACACCGGGGAGCTGTTTTTT. Protein product: CSVKAAANTGELFF.

Many counts were recorded for this clonotype. This beta chain appears as a stray read in a library generated for alpha chains; its size is not informative. This chain uses TRBV13 with TRBJ1-1, with 11 bases matching TRBD1. Germline-derived CDR1 and CDR2 are PRHDT and FYEKMQ (reference sequence). V trimming: 5 bases; J trimming: 7 bases; junction bases outside the gene matches: 9. The CDR3 is 15 amino acids. CDR3 region: CASSEGTGGWSEAFF. CDR3 bases: TGTGCCAGCAGCGAAGGGACAGGGGGATGGAGTGAAGCTTTCTTT.

This clonotype was seen at least ten times. Because this beta chain is a stray read in a library intended to capture alpha chains, its abundance should not be given much weight. This sequence joins TRBV5-1 and TRBJ2-5; TRBD1 aligns across 10 bases. Trimming at V came to 3 bases and at J to 5 bases, leaving 7 bases not matched to a gene. The germline V gene encodes CDR1 SGHRS and CDR2 YFSETQ. The CDR3 has 15 residues. The CDR3 nucleotides read TGCGCCAGCAGCTCAGACAGGGGGCGCCGGGAGACCCAGTACTTC. This encodes CASSSDRGRRETQYF.

This clonotype was observed at least ten times. Found in a library prepared for alpha chains, this beta chain is an off-target read, and its abundance has little meaning. The chain carries TRBV24-1 and TRBJ2-1; 7 nucleotides match TRBD2. V lost 5 bases, J lost 12 bases, and 12 bases stayed unmatched. The V gene's germline CDR1 is KGHDR and CDR2 SFDVKD. The CDR3 consists of 14 residues. CDR3 region: CATSATGEGRGQFF. The DNA of the CDR3 is TGTGCCACCAGTGCCACTGGGGAGGGTCGCGGGCAGTTCTTC.

This clonotype showed up just a few times. This beta chain is a stray read from a library made for alpha chains; its abundance is not meaningful. The chain carries TRBV7-6 and TRBJ2-3; D call uncertain. The V gene's germline CDR1 is SGHVS and CDR2 FNYEAQ. This CDR3 has 15 amino acids. The V gene lost 5 bases and the J gene lost 0 bases, with 12 bases spanning the gap. Here the CDR3 reads CASSLEQTSTDTQYF. The CDR3 bases are TGTGCCAGCAGCCTCGAGCAGACTAGCACAGATACGCAGTATTTT.

Many counts were recorded for this clonotype. The size of this beta chain means little, since it is a stray read in a library made for alpha chains. The genes are TRBV27 and TRBJ1-5; TRBD1 might be the D (6 bases). Trimming cost V 6 bases and J 3 bases, with 12 bases left between them. The CDR3 is made up of 14 amino acids. Germline values: CDR1 MNHEY, CDR2 SMNVEV (reference sequence). The CDR3 spells CASSPLGANQPQHF. CDR3 nucleotides: TGTGCCAGCAGCCCCCTGGGGGCCAATCAGCCCCAGCATTTT.

This clonotype has ten or more counts. This beta chain appears as a stray read in a library generated for alpha chains; its size is not informative. The rearrangement uses TRBV9 and TRBJ2-3; D possibly corresponds to TRBD1 (5 bases). The germline V gene has CDR1 SGDLS and CDR2 YYNGEE. Trimming took 0 bases from V and 4 from J, leaving 12 bases between them. CDR3 length equals 15 residues. CDR3 sequence reads: CASSVGVQVSDTQYF. CDR3 nucleotides: TGTGCCAGCAGCGTAGGGGTACAGGTCTCAGATACGCAGTATTTT.

This clonotype was observed many times. Being off target in a library aimed at alpha chains, this beta chain has a size of little meaning. The chain links TRBV4-2 to TRBJ1-6; the D gene is possibly TRBD1 (5 bases). The V end lost 4 bases, the J end lost 9 bases, and 19 bases lay between the germline ends. CDR3 length: 16 residues. Looked up from germline, CDR1 is LGHNA and CDR2 is YNFKEQ. The DNA for the CDR3 is TGTGCCAGCAGCCCACTCGGTGGGGGGATTGGTTCACCCCTCCACTTT. This translates into CASSPLGGGIGSPLHF.

Ten or more counts support this clonotype. This beta chain is an off-target read within a library intended for alpha chains, so its frequency means little. The chain employs TRBV20-1 and TRBJ1-4; D remains ambiguous. Per the germline V gene, CDR1 is DFQATT and CDR2 is SNEGSKA (reference sequence). The CDR3 sequence is 11 residues long. V was shortened by 4 bases and J by 8 bases, with 8 bases between the two germline ends. The CDR3 loop is CSAIAREKLFF. The CDR3 DNA reads as TGCAGTGCTATAGCTAGGGAAAAACTGTTTTTT.

This clonotype came up many times. Within a library made for alpha chains, this beta chain is off target, and its count is uninformative. This chain joins TRBV12-3 or TRBV12-4 and TRBJ1-1; the D is unclear. V gave up 7 bases and J gave up 4 bases, with 22 bases separating them. The CDR3 loop spans 16 amino acids. As DNA, the CDR3 is TGTGCCAGCACCGACCCCGGATCCACCAGGAGCACTGAAGCTTTCTTT. This encodes CASTDPGSTRSTEAFF.

The table lists this clonotype with many counts. This beta chain slipped into a library made for alpha chains as a stray read, so its size is not meaningful. The V and J genes are TRBV6-2 or TRBV6-3 and TRBJ1-1, with D tentatively TRBD1 (5 bases). CDR3 length: 14 amino acids. CDR1 and CDR2 from the germline V gene are MNHEY and SVGEGT. V lost 3 bases to trimming and J lost 6 bases, with 14 bases between them. In nucleotides, the CDR3 is TGTGCCAGCAGTTATGTCGGGGGGTACGCTGAAGCTTTCTTT. Protein sequence: CASSYVGGYAEAFF.

This clonotype is labeled medium-sized. This beta chain was picked up by a library intended for alpha chains and is off target, so its count carries little meaning. The chain links TRBV6-5 to TRBJ2-7; D is unresolved. V was cut by 0 bases and J by 0 bases, with 12 bases left in between. CDR3 length: 16 residues. Looked up from germline, CDR1 is MNHEY and CDR2 is SVGAGI. The CDR3 DNA is TGTGCCAGCAGTTACTCGTCCGGGCGGAGCTCCTACGAGCAGTACTTC. Protein: CASSYSSGRSSYEQYF.

The table lists this clonotype with many counts. Since it is a stray read in a library aimed at alpha chains, this beta chain has a size that is not meaningful. V usage is TRBV11-2 and J usage is TRBJ1-5; D gene unclear. Looked up from germline, CDR1 is SGHAT and CDR2 is FQNNGV. CDR3 length equals 15 residues. Trimming removed 0 bases at V and 0 bases at J, with 6 bases between. CDR3 amino acids: CASSLDGNSNQPQHF. The CDR3 nucleotides are TGTGCCAGCAGCTTAGACGGGAATAGCAATCAGCCCCAGCATTTT.

This clonotype occurred many times. The library was built for alpha chains, so this beta chain is an off-target read and its size means little. CDR3 coding DNA: TGTGCCAGCAGCCTGCCCGGGACAGCCACAGATACGCAGTATTTT. The encoded protein is CASSLPGTATDTQYF. This chain joins TRBV14 and TRBJ2-3; 7 nucleotides agree with TRBD1. Per germline, CDR1 SGHDN and CDR2 FVKESK. This CDR3 is 15 amino acids long. V lost 4 bases, J lost 2 bases, and 6 bases stayed unmatched.

This clonotype was seen ten or more times. A library prepared for alpha chains yielded this beta chain as an off-target read; its size is of little meaning. The chain carries TRBV5-1 and TRBJ2-6; D is possibly TRBD1 (6 bases). This CDR3 comprises 15 residues. Trimming cost V 3 bases and J 2 bases, with 9 bases left between them. From germline, CDR1 is SGHRS and CDR2 YFSETQ. CDR3 DNA sequence: TGCGCCAGCAGCTCACAGGGAACTGGGGCCAACGTCCTGACTTTC. It codes for CASSSQGTGANVLTF.

This clonotype has a count of ten or more. Found in a library prepared for alpha chains, this beta chain is an off-target read, and its abundance has little meaning. V is TRBV12-3 or TRBV12-4 and J is TRBJ1-5; D might be TRBD1 (5 bases). Trimming removed 3 bases from V and 7 bases from J, with 13 bases in between. There are 14 residues in the CDR3. The CDR3: CASSLGPEGQPQHF. Written as DNA, the CDR3 is TGTGCCAGCAGTTTGGGACCGGAGGGGCAGCCCCAGCATTTT.

This clonotype was seen repeatedly, ten times or more. Because this beta chain is a stray read in a library intended to capture alpha chains, its abundance should not be given much weight. The chain links TRBV2 to TRBJ2-3; 8 bases map to TRBD1. CDR1 is SNHLY, CDR2 FYNNEI, per germline. The CDR3 is 14 amino acids. Trimming cost V 4 bases and J 5 bases; bases outside gene matches: 5. The CDR3 region is CASSAGQGIDTQYF. The DNA for the CDR3 is TGTGCCAGCAGTGCCGGACAGGGTATAGATACGCAGTATTTT.

Many counts were recorded for this clonotype. This beta chain represents an off-target read in a library built for alpha chains; its size is of limited meaning. V gene TRBV28 combines with J gene TRBJ2-1; TRBD2 matches at 9 bases. This CDR3 is built from 16 residues. The V segment lost 6 bases and the J segment 5 bases; nucleotides outside the gene matches: 11. The germline V gene encodes CDR1 MDHEN and CDR2 SYDVKM. CDR3 nucleotides: TGTGCCAGCAGCGCGGGAGGGCGGGTTTCGAACAATGAGCAGTTCTTC. As protein: CASSAGGRVSNNEQFF. Drawing the rest from reference TRBV28 and TRBJ2-1, the complete variable domain is DVKVTQSSRYLVKRTGEKVFLECVQDMDHENMFWYRQDPGLGLRLIYFSYDVKMKEKGDIPEGYSVSREKKERFSLILESASTNQTSMYLCASSAGGRVSNNEQFFGPGTRLTVL.

As for this clonotype: This beta chain was picked up by a library intended for alpha chains and is off target, so its count carries little meaning. V is TRBV13 and J is TRBJ2-7; D is ambiguous. Looked up from germline, CDR1 is PRHDT and CDR2 is FYEKMQ (reference sequence). V was trimmed by 1 base and J by 0 bases, leaving 4 bases between them. The CDR3 length is 13 residues. CDR3 region: CASSLAPSYEQYF. Written as DNA, the CDR3 is TGTGCCAGCAGCTTAGCCCCCTCCTACGAGCAGTACTTC.

This clonotype was recorded many times. Found in a library prepared for alpha chains, this beta chain is an off-target read, and its abundance has little meaning. The rearrangement links TRBV20-1 to TRBJ1-6; tentative D call: TRBD1 (5 bases). CDR3 length equals 16 residues. Germline V gene lookup returns CDR1 DFQATT and CDR2 SNEGSKA (reference sequence). V lost 3 bases, J lost 6 bases, and 18 bases lay in between. CDR3 amino acids: CSARPAGRDFNSPLHF. For the CDR3, the DNA is TGCAGTGCTAGGCCCGCAGGGAGAGATTTTAATTCACCCCTCCACTTT.

In its sample, this clonotype was seen many times. This beta chain lies outside the target of a library built for alpha chains; its clone size means little. The chain uses TRBV2 and TRBJ2-3, with D possibly TRBD2 on 6 matching bases. V shed 11 bases and J shed 2 bases, with 17 bases lying between them. The CDR3 sequence is 14 residues long. Germline V gene sequence: CDR1 SNHLY, CDR2 FYNNEI. CDR3 in amino acids: CAGGKDSFTDTQYF. In nucleotides, the CDR3 is TGTGCCGGCGGGAAGGACTCCTTCACAGATACGCAGTATTTT.

The table lists this clonotype with many counts. A library made for alpha chains picked up this beta chain off target, so its size means little. The chain uses TRBV5-6 and TRBJ2-3; D is ambiguous. The CDR3 consists of 10 residues. Deletions cut 7 bases from V and 5 bases from J, with 5 bases between. Germline CDR1 is SGHDT and CDR2 is YYEEEE. For the CDR3, the DNA is TGTGCCAGCGCTGGAGATACGCAGTATTTT. Translated, it gives CASAGDTQYF.

At least ten counts were recorded for this clonotype. In a library made to pick up alpha chains, this beta chain is a stray read with a size that means little. The chain carries TRBV6-1 and TRBJ2-7; TRBD1 agrees at 10 bases. The CDR3 consists of 12 residues. The germline V gene encodes CDR1 MNHNS and CDR2 SASEGT. V shed 10 bases and J 4 bases; nucleotides not matched to a gene: 4. The CDR3 coding sequence is TGTGCCACGGGACAGGGGTGGTACGAGCAGTACTTC. Its translation: CATGQGWYEQYF.